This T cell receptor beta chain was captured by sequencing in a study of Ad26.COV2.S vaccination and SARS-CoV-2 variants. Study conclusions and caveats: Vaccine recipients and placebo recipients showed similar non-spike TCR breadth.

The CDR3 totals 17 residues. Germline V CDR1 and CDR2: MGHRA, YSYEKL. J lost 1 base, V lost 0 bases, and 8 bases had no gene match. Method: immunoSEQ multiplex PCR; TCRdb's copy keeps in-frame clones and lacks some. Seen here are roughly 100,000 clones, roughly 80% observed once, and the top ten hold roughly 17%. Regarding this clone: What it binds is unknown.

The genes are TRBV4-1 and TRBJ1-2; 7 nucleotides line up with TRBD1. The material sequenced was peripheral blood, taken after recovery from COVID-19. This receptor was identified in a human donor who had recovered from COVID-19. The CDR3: CASSQDIGTVINYGYTF. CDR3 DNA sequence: TGCGCCAGCAGCCAAGATATCGGGACAGTAATTAACTATGGCTACACCTTC.